This TCR beta chain came from a study of spatial heterogeneity in lung cancer. The overall study: Sequences of the beta chain were consistently detected in greater numbers than alpha-chain sequences.

Time point indicated: sample taken at primary tumor resection. Tumor, nontumor lung or frozen PBMC supplied whole RNA that was sequenced unsorted. The study's findings and limits: How many expanded intratumoral alpha and beta TCRs were present tracked the tumor mutation count, which was a count of nonsynonymous mutations.

Germline V gene data show CDR1 as LGHNA and CDR2 as YNFKEQ. This CDR3 contains 15 residues. The J segment lost 12 bases and the V segment lost 0 bases, leaving 13 bases of the junction unmatched. MiXCR, run by TCRdb on the 5' RACE reads, gives a single entry per CDR3 protein. The data show about 20,000 distinct CDR3 sequences, approximately 15% seen once. This clonotype was found a few times. The antigen is undetermined. The genes are TRBV4-2 and TRBJ2-7; 8 nucleotides match TRBD2. The source of this sequence is a female donor with early-stage non-small cell lung cancer. The sequenced sample was lung tumor tissue, obtained at surgery. CDR3 sequence reads: CASSQDGLAGVTRYF. The CDR3 coding sequence is TGTGCCAGCAGCCAAGATGGCCTAGCGGGCGTAACGAGGTACTTC.